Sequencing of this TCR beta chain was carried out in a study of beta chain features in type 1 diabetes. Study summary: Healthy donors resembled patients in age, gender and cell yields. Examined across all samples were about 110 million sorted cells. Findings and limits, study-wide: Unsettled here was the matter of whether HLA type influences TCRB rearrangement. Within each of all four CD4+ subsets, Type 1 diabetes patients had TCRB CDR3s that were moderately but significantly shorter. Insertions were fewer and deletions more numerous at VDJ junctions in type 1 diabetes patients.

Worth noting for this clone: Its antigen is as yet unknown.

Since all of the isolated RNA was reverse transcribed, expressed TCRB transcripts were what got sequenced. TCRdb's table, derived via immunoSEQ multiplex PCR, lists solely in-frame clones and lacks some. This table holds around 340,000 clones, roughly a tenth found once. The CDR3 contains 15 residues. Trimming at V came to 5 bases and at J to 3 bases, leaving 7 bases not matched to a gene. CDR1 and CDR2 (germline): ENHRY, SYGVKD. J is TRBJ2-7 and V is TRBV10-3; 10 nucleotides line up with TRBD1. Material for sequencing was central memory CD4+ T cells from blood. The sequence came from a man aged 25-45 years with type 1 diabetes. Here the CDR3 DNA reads TGTGCCATCAGTCATCCGGGACAGGGGAACTACGAGCAGTACTTC. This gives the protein CAISHPGQGNYEQYF.